This T cell receptor (beta chain) was identified during a study of T cell changes during pregnancy in multiple sclerosis. The CDR3 contains 15 residues. The V gene's germline CDR1 is MNHEY and CDR2 SVGAGI. J gave up 6 bases and V 4 bases, and 11 bases lay outside the gene matches. The repertoire was sequenced with immunoSEQ multiplex PCR; TCRdb's copy has only in-frame clones and lacks some. The top ten hold approximately 2% of the sample, which has approximately 90,000 clones, roughly 92% seen once. The TCR comes from a female donor with multiple sclerosis, enrolled in a pregnancy study. This chain uses TRBV6-5 with TRBJ1-2, with 7 bases aligning to TRBD1. The material sequenced was peripheral blood, taken after pregnancy. The CDR3 sequence is CASSWTGDRADGYTF. CDR3 nucleotides: TGTGCCAGCAGTTGGACCGGCGACAGGGCGGATGGCTACACCTTC.